The clone carrying this T cell receptor (beta chain) was counted at least ten times. Its matching antigen is unknown. Conversion of TCR transcripts into cDNA relied on 5'RACE template switching, which added a universal primer site and UMIs. TCRdb processed the 5' RACE reads anew with MiXCR; each CDR3 protein has one entry. The table lists 230,000 or so distinct CDR3 sequences, more than 6.5% of them singletons. CDR3 length: 11 amino acids. The germline V and J ends were trimmed by 4 bases and 4 bases, with 7 bases remaining between them. Germline CDR1 reads SQVTM; CDR2 reads ANQGSEA. This sample stems from a study of T cells after yellow fever vaccination. Study details: Fractions with few cells were prepared using SMART-Seq v4 Ultra Low Input. The study's findings and limits: Clonotype sharing between CD4 and CD8 compartments was small. Clones from primary vaccination mostly reappeared after the booster (96% CD4, just over 85% CD8).

V is TRBV29-1 and J is TRBJ1-1, with D uncertain. The sample here was CD4+ T cells sorted from PBMCs, taken on the day of the yellow fever booster vaccination. This receptor was identified in a man aged 25-45 years who received the YFV17D yellow fever vaccine. CDR3 DNA: TGCAGCGTTGCACAGATCACTGAAGCTTTCTTT. Encoded protein: CSVAQITEAFF.